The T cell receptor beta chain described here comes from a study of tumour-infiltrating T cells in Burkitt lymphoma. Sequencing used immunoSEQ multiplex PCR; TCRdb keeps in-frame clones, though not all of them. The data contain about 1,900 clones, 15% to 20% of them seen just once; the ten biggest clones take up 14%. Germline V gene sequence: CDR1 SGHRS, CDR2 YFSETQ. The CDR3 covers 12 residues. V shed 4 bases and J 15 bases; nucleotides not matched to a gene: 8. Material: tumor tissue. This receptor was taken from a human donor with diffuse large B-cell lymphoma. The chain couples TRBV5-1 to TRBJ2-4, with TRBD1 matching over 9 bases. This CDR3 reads CASSTGQGKGYF. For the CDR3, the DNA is TGCGCCAGCAGCACAGGACAGGGGAAGGGGTACTTC.